This T cell receptor (beta chain) was sequenced in a study of regulatory T cells in long-lasting Graves disease. Study-wide points: The sample size was small, and this may have reduced accuracy.

This clonotype has more than one count but fewer than ten. What it binds is not known. Time point denoted: newly diagnosed GD, antithyroid drugs for less than 3 months. There was RNA extracted from PBMCs, and the TCR library was made from it. Unmatched junction bases numbered 12, after V lost 5 bases and J lost 6 bases. CDR1 and CDR2 (germline): MNHEY, SVGEGT. The CDR3 is 16 residues long. According to the study, TCR beta libraries were built with iRepertoire HTBI primers and CDR3-region Arm-PCR. One entry per CDR3 protein results from TCRdb running MiXCR on the multiplex PCR reads. Of about 220,000 distinct CDR3 sequences listed, roughly 19% are singletons. These same records also appear under a second study, on T cells in Graves' hyperthyroidism and ophthalmopathy. From that second work: Classification by a 13 V-J model distinguished ophthalmopathy from stable hyperthyroidism.

The sample consisted of peripheral blood mononuclear cells (PBMCs), taken at new diagnosis, from a patient treated with antithyroid drugs. The source of this sequence is a woman aged 25 to 45 with Graves disease. The V and J genes are TRBV6-2 or TRBV6-3 and TRBJ1-5; the match to TRBD1 covers 8 bases. The CDR3 DNA follows: TGTGCCAGCAGTGAAATTCAGGGGGCGCAACGTCAGCCCCAGCATTTT. Its translation: CASSEIQGAQRQPQHF.